This entry lists 7 T cell receptor beta chains sequenced from one sample in a study of OX40 agonist ivuxolimab in advanced cancers. TCRdb's table, derived via immunoSEQ multiplex PCR, lists solely in-frame clones and lacks some. Found here are some 85,000 clones, over 75% of them singletons; the top ten hold roughly 0.23%. This specimen was CD4+ or CD8+ T cells sorted from blood, taken in a trial of the OX40 agonist ivuxolimab. These receptors were obtained from an adult with an advanced solid tumor such as melanoma, head and neck, liver or kidney cancer.

V and J are TRBV5-1 and TRBJ1-1, with D hard to call. The CDR3 totals 14 residues. Germline assignment: CDR1 SGHRS and CDR2 YFSETQ. V lost 4 bases and J lost 1, with 11 bases in between. In nucleotides, the CDR3 is TGCGCCAGCAGCCCGACCCCCGGGAACACTGAAGCTTTCTTT. This gives the protein CASSPTPGNTEAFF.

The chain is built from TRBV6-1 and TRBJ1-2, with 9 bases fitting TRBD1. CDR3 size: 14 residues. With V trimmed by 5 bases and J by 6 bases, 7 bases remained unmatched. Germline lookup yields CDR1 MNHNS and CDR2 SASEGT. CDR3 protein: CASSWDRAIDGYTF. The CDR3 DNA is TGTGCCAGCAGTTGGGACAGGGCGATAGATGGCTACACCTTC.

This clone has more than one count but fewer than ten. The rearrangement links TRBV7-2 to TRBJ2-7; TRBD2 matches 7 bases. Germline-derived CDR1 and CDR2 are SGHTA and FQGNSA. V shed 1 base, J shed 2 bases, and the junction held 8 bases outside the gene matches. The length of the CDR3 is 16 residues. CDR3 DNA sequence: TGTGCCAGCAGCTTAGGGGCTAGCGGCGGGGCCTACGAGCAGTACTTC. It translates to CASSLGASGGAYEQYF. The full variable domain, in which reference TRBV7-2 and TRBJ2-7 provide the parts outside the CDR3, is GAGVSQSPSNKVTEKGKDVELRCDPISGHTALYWYRQSLGQGLEFLIYFQGNSAPDKSGLPSDRFSAERTGGSVSTLTIQRTQQEDSAVYLCASSLGASGGAYEQYFGPGTRLTVT.

This chain links TRBV4-1 with TRBJ2-7; 14 bases are a match to TRBD2. After removal of 4 bases from V and 1 base from J, the junction contained 9 bases not matched to a gene. The germline CDR1 and CDR2 sequences are MGHRA and YSYEKL. The CDR3 totals 18 residues. The CDR3 protein is CASSPGLAGAIVSYEQYF. CDR3 DNA: TGCGCCAGCAGCCCGGGACTAGCGGGAGCTATCGTATCCTACGAGCAGTACTTC.

The chain joins TRBV28 to TRBJ2-2; D is ambiguous. The germline V gene has CDR1 MDHEN and CDR2 SYDVKM. The CDR3 is 14 amino acids. The ends were cut back, 8 bases at V and 2 bases at J, with 12 bases in the middle. The CDR3 coding sequence is TGTGCCAGCTGTTGGGGTGGAAACACCGGGGAGCTGTTTTTT. Protein sequence: CASCWGGNTGELFF.

This chain uses TRBV4-3 with TRBJ2-4, with D perhaps being TRBD1 or TRBD2 (5 bases each). V gave up 3 bases and J gave up 0 bases, with 24 bases separating them. The CDR3 contains 20 residues. The germline gives CDR1 LGHNA, CDR2 YSLEER. CDR3 sequence: CASSHKSRGAGTLAKNIQYF. The CDR3 DNA is TGCGCCAGCAGCCACAAGAGTCGGGGCGCAGGAACACTAGCCAAAAACATTCAGTACTTC.

The rearrangement joins TRBV7-6 to TRBJ2-1; 11 bases line up with TRBD1. The germline V gene has CDR1 SGHVS and CDR2 FNYEAQ. The length of the CDR3 is 14 residues. V was clipped by 6 bases and J by 7 bases; unmatched bases: 5. The CDR3 coding sequence is TGTGCCAGCAGATTGGGACAGGGGGATAATGAGCAGTTCTTC. This translates into CASRLGQGDNEQFF.